Listed below are T cell receptor beta chains from one sample, sequenced in a study of T-cell reconstitution after alpha-beta-depleted transplantation in children. Via MiXCR, TCRdb re-called the PCR reads, giving one row per CDR3 protein. The sample has around 94,000 distinct CDR3 sequences; 7% to 8% are singletons. Sequenced here: PBMCs, sampled before TCRalphabeta/CD19-depleted stem cell transplant. Receptors originate from a boy aged 2 to 9 with acute lymphoblastic leukemia, due to receive a stem cell transplant. CDR3s include the opening cysteine and the closing phenylalanine or tryptophan. Fields, in order: V gene, J gene, D gene, clone size, CDR3 DNA, CDR3 protein. A D gene is named only where the DNA matches it firmly. Clone size, where shown, is once, few, many, or a class for clones that have expanded.

v_gene: TRBV6-4; j_gene: TRBJ1-1; d_gene: TRBD1; abundance: few; CDR3nt: TGTGCCAGCAGCGATGGGGACAGGGGTGAAGCTTTCTTT; CDR3aa: CASSDGDRGEAFF
v_gene: TRBV9; j_gene: TRBJ1-2; d_gene: NA; abundance: many; CDR3nt: TGTGCCAGCAGCCCCCAGAGGGTCGGCTACACCTTC; CDR3aa: CASSPQRVGYTF
v_gene: TRBV4-3; j_gene: TRBJ2-2; d_gene: NA; abundance: NA; CDR3nt: TGCGCCAGCAGCCAAGTAACAGGGAACACCGGGGAGCTGTTTTTT; CDR3aa: CASSQVTGNTGELFF
v_gene: TRBV4-1; j_gene: TRBJ2-1; d_gene: NA; abundance: few; CDR3nt: TGCGCCAGCAGCCAAGATCCCTGGGCAGTGGTCTACAATGAGCAGTTCTTC; CDR3aa: CASSQDPWAVVYNEQFF
v_gene: TRBV5-1; j_gene: TRBJ2-4; d_gene: TRBD1; abundance: many; CDR3nt: TGCGCCAGCAGCTTGGTTTACAGGGGGGACAAAAACATTCAGTACTTC; CDR3aa: CASSLVYRGDKNIQYF
v_gene: TRBV6-5; j_gene: TRBJ1-1; d_gene: TRBD1; abundance: few; CDR3nt: TGTGCCAGCAGGCACAACAGGGGCCGGTGGACTGAAGCTTTCTTT; CDR3aa: CASRHNRGRWTEAFF
v_gene: TRBV28; j_gene: TRBJ1-1; d_gene: NA; abundance: few; CDR3nt: TGTGCCAGCAGTTTTTTAATCGGGGGGCAGGCGAACACTGAAGCTTTCTTT; CDR3aa: CASSFLIGGQANTEAFF
v_gene: TRBV4-3; j_gene: TRBJ2-2; d_gene: NA; abundance: NA; CDR3nt: TGCGCCAGCAGCGTAAGGGGTTGGGGCACCGGGGAGCTGTTTTTT; CDR3aa: CASSVRGWGTGELFF
v_gene: TRBV25-1; j_gene: TRBJ2-7; d_gene: TRBD1; abundance: many; CDR3nt: TGTGCCAGCAGGGGGACAGGGTTGATCGAGCAGTACTTC; CDR3aa: CASRGTGLIEQYF
v_gene: TRBV6-5; j_gene: TRBJ1-5; d_gene: NA; abundance: many; CDR3nt: TGTGCCAGCAGTTACTCGCGGGGGGCGCATCAGCCCCAGCATTTT; CDR3aa: CASSYSRGAHQPQHF
v_gene: TRBV5-1; j_gene: TRBJ2-2; d_gene: TRBD2; abundance: many; CDR3nt: TGCGCCAGCAGCTTGGAGCGAGCGGGGACCGGGGAGCTGTTTTTT; CDR3aa: CASSLERAGTGELFF
v_gene: TRBV12-3/TRBV12-4; j_gene: TRBJ1-2; d_gene: NA; abundance: NA; CDR3nt: TGTGCCAGCAGCCTAGGGGGGAGGAAGGGTGGCTACACCTTC; CDR3aa: CASSLGGRKGGYTF
v_gene: TRBV2; j_gene: TRBJ1-6; d_gene: NA; abundance: few; CDR3nt: TGTGCCAGCAGTGAACGGGACCCTGGTGTGAATTCACCCCTCCACTTT; CDR3aa: CASSERDPGVNSPLHF
v_gene: TRBV6-1; j_gene: TRBJ2-6; d_gene: NA; abundance: NA; CDR3nt: TGTGCCAGCCGGACAAGTCCTGGGGCCAACGTCCTGACTTTC; CDR3aa: CASRTSPGANVLTF
v_gene: TRBV7-2; j_gene: TRBJ2-3; d_gene: NA; abundance: NA; CDR3nt: TGTGCCAGCAGCTTTTTAGCCGAAGGGGGGGGGCCTTATTCAGATACGCAGTATTTT; CDR3aa: CASSFLAEGGGPYSDTQYF
v_gene: TRBV6-1; j_gene: TRBJ1-2; d_gene: NA; abundance: few; CDR3nt: TGTGCCAGCAGTCCCCGGGTCGCCCACGGGCACTATGGCTACACCTTC; CDR3aa: CASSPRVAHGHYGYTF
v_gene: TRBV5-1; j_gene: TRBJ1-3; d_gene: NA; abundance: NA; CDR3nt: TGCGCCAGCAGCCCGATGTCTGGAAACACCATATATTTT; CDR3aa: CASSPMSGNTIYF